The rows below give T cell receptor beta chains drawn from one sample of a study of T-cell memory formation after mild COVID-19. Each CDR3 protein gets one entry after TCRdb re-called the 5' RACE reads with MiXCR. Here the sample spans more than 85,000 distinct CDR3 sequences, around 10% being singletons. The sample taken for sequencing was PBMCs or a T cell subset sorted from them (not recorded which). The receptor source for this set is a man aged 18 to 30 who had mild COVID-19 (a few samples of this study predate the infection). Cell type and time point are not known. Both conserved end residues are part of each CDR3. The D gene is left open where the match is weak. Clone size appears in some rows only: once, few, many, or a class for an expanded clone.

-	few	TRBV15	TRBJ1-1	TGTGCCACCTCGGGGAACACTGAAGCTTTCTTT	CATSGNTEAFF
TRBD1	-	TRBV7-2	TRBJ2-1	TGTGCCAGCAGCTTAGAAAAAGGGACAGGGAATGATGAGCAGTTCTTC	CASSLEKGTGNDEQFF
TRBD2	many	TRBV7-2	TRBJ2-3	TGTGCCAGCAGCCATCGGACTAGCGCACGCACAGATACGCAGTATTTT	CASSHRTSARTDTQYF
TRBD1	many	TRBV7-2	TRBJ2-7	TGTGCCAGCAGCATCACAGGGGGAGGCTCCTACGAGCAGTACTTC	CASSITGGGSYEQYF
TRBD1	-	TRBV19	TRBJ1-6	TGTGCCAGTAGCCGTCGCGGGGACAGGGATAATTCACCCCTCCACTTT	CASSRRGDRDNSPLHF
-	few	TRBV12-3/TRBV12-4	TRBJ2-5	TGTGCCAGCAGTTCCACCGCCGAGGGGGAAGAGACCCAGTACTTC	CASSSTAEGEETQYF
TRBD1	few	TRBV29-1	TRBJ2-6	TGCAGCGTTGAAGTCCAAGGACAGGGCGGGCCTGGGGCCAACGTCCTGACTTTC	CSVEVQGQGGPGANVLTF
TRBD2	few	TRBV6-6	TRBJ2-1	TGTGCCAGCACACTGGCGGGGGGGCCGGATGAGCAGTTCTTC	CASTLAGGPDEQFF
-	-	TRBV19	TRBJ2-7	TGTGCCAGTAGTTGGAAGGGGAGCTCCTACGAGCAGTACTTC	CASSWKGSSYEQYF
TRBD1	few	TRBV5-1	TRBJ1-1	TGCGCCAGCAGCCCGCTGACAGGGCCTACTGAAGCTTTCTTT	CASSPLTGPTEAFF
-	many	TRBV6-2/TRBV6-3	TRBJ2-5	TGTGCCAGCAAGCCGGACCGGGGGAGTGACCAGTACTTC	CASKPDRGSDQYF
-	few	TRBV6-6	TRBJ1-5	TGTGCCAGCAGTTACTCGGGCAGGGTCAATCAGCCCCAGCATTTT	CASSYSGRVNQPQHF
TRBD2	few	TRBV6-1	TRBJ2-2	TGTGCCAGCAGGACGGGACTAGCGGGAGAGTCGAACACCGGGGAGCTGTTTTTT	CASRTGLAGESNTGELFF
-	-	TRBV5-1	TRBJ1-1	TGCGCCAGCAGCTTTAGGACTACCGGGAACACTGAAGCTTTCTTT	CASSFRTTGNTEAFF
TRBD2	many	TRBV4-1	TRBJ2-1	TGCGCCAGCAGTCCCGTCGCGGGGGGCGGATACAATGAGCAGTTCTTC	CASSPVAGGGYNEQFF
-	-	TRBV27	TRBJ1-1	TGTGCCAGCAGTCCTCTAGGGGTGAACACTGAAGCTTTCTTT	CASSPLGVNTEAFF
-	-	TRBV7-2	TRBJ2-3	TGTGCCAGCAGCGGACTATCCACAGATACGCAGTATTTT	CASSGLSTDTQYF
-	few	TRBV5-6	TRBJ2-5	TGTGCCAGCAGCTTGGCTGGGTACGGACGGATGGAGAGAGAGACCCAGTACTTC	CASSLAGYGRMERETQYF
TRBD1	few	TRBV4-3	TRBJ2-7	TGCGCCAGCAGCCAAACACAGGGGCGGTACGAGCAGTACTTC	CASSQTQGRYEQYF
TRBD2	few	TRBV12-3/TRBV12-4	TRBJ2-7	TGTGCCAGCAGTTTCGGGGGGACCTACGAGCAGTACTTC	CASSFGGTYEQYF
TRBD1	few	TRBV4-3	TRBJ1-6	TGCGCCAGCAGCCAAGATTTTACACAGGGGGATTCACCCCTCCACTTT	CASSQDFTQGDSPLHF
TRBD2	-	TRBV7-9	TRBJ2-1	TGTGCCAGCAGCTACAGGACTAGCGGTCATGAGCAGTTCTTC	CASSYRTSGHEQFF
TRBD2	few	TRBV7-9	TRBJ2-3	TGTGCCAGCAGCTTCGCTAGACTAGCGGGGTCGGTAGATACGCAGTATTTT	CASSFARLAGSVDTQYF
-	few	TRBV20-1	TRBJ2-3	TGCAGTGCGCGGGGCAACCCCATTCCGGGCCCAGATACGCAGTATTTT	CSARGNPIPGPDTQYF
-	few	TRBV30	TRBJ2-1	TGTGCCTGGAGTCCGAGCAATGAGCAGTTCTTC	CAWSPSNEQFF
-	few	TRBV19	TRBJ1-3	TGTGCCAGTCGCTCTGGAAACACCATATATTTT	CASRSGNTIYF
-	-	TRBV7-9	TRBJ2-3	TGTGCCAGCAGCTCCACCGCCCGGGGGTGGGAAGATACGCAGTATTTT	CASSSTARGWEDTQYF
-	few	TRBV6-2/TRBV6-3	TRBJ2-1	TGTGCCAGCAGTTACGACCGTCAGGGTGCCCCCTACAATGAGCAGTTCTTC	CASSYDRQGAPYNEQFF
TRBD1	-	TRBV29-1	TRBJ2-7	TGCAGCGTTGAAGATCTCAATGGACAGGGTTCAACCTACGAGCAGTACTTC	CSVEDLNGQGSTYEQYF
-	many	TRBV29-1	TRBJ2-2	TGCAGCTCTTCAGGGGCCACCGCAAACACCGGGGAGCTGTTTTTT	CSSSGATANTGELFF
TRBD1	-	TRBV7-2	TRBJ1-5	TGTGCCAGCAGCTTGGCCGGGACAGGGAGACAGCCCCAGCATTTT	CASSLAGTGRQPQHF
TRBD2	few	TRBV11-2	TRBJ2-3	TGTGCCAGCAGCTTCCGACCGTTACTAGCGGGGGTTGTCACAGATACGCAGTATTTT	CASSFRPLLAGVVTDTQYF